Each of the 24 T cell receptor beta chains below was sequenced from the same sample in a study of T cell responses to AZD1222 COVID-19 vaccine. Sequenced by immunoSEQ multiplex PCR; TCRdb stores in-frame clones only, minus some. The table lists approximately 110,000 clones, roughly 89% of them singletons. This specimen consisted of peripheral blood, obtained on day 0 of AZD1222 vaccination. Every receptor here comes from an adult in good health.

The rearrangement uses TRBV20-1 and TRBJ2-3; D ambiguous. Trimming stripped 5 bases from V and 7 bases from J, with 10 bases between. Germline V gene data show CDR1 as DFQATT and CDR2 as SNEGSKA (reference sequence). The CDR3 extends over 11 amino acids. CDR3 amino acids: CSAPAQYTQYF. CDR3 sequence (DNA): TGCAGTGCTCCGGCCCAGTATACGCAGTATTTT.

The chain uses TRBV30 and TRBJ1-4; 7 nucleotides align to TRBD1. V lost 0 bases, J lost 7 bases, and 8 bases stayed unmatched. The CDR3 totals 15 residues. Looked up from germline, CDR1 is GTSNPN and CDR2 is SVGIG (reference sequence). CDR3 sequence reads: CAWSVGTGVAEKLFF. The CDR3 region has the DNA TGTGCCTGGAGTGTAGGCACAGGGGTTGCTGAAAAACTGTTTTTT. Based on the CDR3 plus reference TRBV30 and TRBJ1-4, the full variable domain is SQTIHQWPATLVQPVGSPLSLECTVEGTSNPNLYWYRQAAGRGLQLLFYSVGIGQISSEVPQNLSASRPQDRQFILSSKKLLLSDSGFYLCAWSVGTGVAEKLFFGSGTQLSVL.

The rearrangement uses TRBV2 and TRBJ1-4; D remains unclear. Germline V CDR1 and CDR2: SNHLY, FYNNEI. V gave up 1 base and J gave up 9 bases, with 9 bases separating them. The length of the CDR3 is 13 residues. This chain's CDR3 is CASSEVGGQKLFF. The CDR3 bases are TGTGCCAGCAGTGAAGTTGGTGGCCAAAAACTGTTTTTT.

CDR3: CASSLEWGSEQYF. The CDR3 DNA sequence: TGTGCCAGCAGCTTAGAGTGGGGTTCCGAGCAGTACTTC. The chain employs TRBV11-2 and TRBJ2-7; D call uncertain. V lost 0 bases to trimming and J lost 6 bases, with 9 bases between them. CDR1 is SGHAT and CDR2 is FQNNGV in the germline V gene. The CDR3 runs 13 residues.

This sequence joins TRBV6-5 and TRBJ2-1; 9 nucleotides match TRBD1. The CDR3 runs to 15 residues. V shed 6 bases, J shed 2 bases, and the junction held 5 bases outside the gene matches. The germline V gene encodes CDR1 MNHEY and CDR2 SVGAGI. The CDR3, as DNA: TGTGCCAGCAGCCAGACAGGGGGAGCCTACAATGAGCAGTTCTTC. Its translation is CASSQTGGAYNEQFF.

The J gene is TRBJ2-3, the V gene TRBV28; perhaps TRBD2 as D (7 bases). The CDR3 loop spans 14 amino acids. Trimming stripped 7 bases from V and 4 bases from J, with 15 bases between. CDR1 is MDHEN, CDR2 SYDVKM, per germline. The CDR3 nucleotides read TGTGCCAGCACCGGTGTAGGGGGGGCAGATACGCAGTATTTT. It translates to CASTGVGGADTQYF.

The rearrangement links TRBV27 to TRBJ1-5; D might be TRBD1 (6 bases). The germline gives CDR1 MNHEY, CDR2 SMNVEV (reference sequence). Trimming took off 4 bases at V and 3 bases at J, with 7 bases between the two ends. This CDR3 is 13 amino acids long. The DNA for the CDR3 is TGTGCCAGCAGTTGGGGACACAATCAGCCCCAGCATTTT. Translation gives CASSWGHNQPQHF.

V gene TRBV12-3 or TRBV12-4 combines with J gene TRBJ2-7; D gene ambiguous. With 3 bases removed from V and 5 bases from J, the gap between germline ends came to 8 bases. The CDR3 loop spans 12 amino acids. The CDR3 DNA follows: TGTGCCAGCAGTTTTTCAGTAGACGAGCAGTACTTC. Translating it yields CASSFSVDEQYF.

The CDR3 is CASSLAWVGMNTEAFF. CDR3 DNA sequence: TGTGCCAGCAGCTTGGCGTGGGTGGGTATGAACACTGAAGCTTTCTTT. The chain links TRBV5-5 to TRBJ1-1; unclear D gene. CDR3 length: 16 residues. The germline V gene encodes CDR1 SGHKS and CDR2 YYEKEE (reference sequence). Deletions cut 0 bases from V and 0 bases from J, with 12 bases between.

The chain couples TRBV23-1 to TRBJ2-5; D possibly corresponds to TRBD2 (6 bases). TRBV23-1 is labeled an ORF, and its function is uncertain. Trimming pared 6 bases from V and 5 bases from J, leaving 22 bases between. The CDR3 totals 16 residues. The CDR3, as DNA: TGCGCCAGCAGACGAGCAATGTGGGGGGTGGCGGAGACCCAGTACTTC. It encodes CASRRAMWGVAETQYF.

This chain uses TRBV3-1 (or the pseudogene TRBV3-2) with TRBJ1-1, with unresolved D. V gave up 0 bases and J gave up 4 bases, with 6 bases separating them. The CDR3 contains 13 residues. Germline-derived CDR1 and CDR2 are LGHDT and YNNKEL (reference sequence). The CDR3 is CASSQDLRTEAFF. DNA for the CDR3: TGTGCCAGCAGCCAAGATCTGCGCACTGAAGCTTTCTTT.

This clone was recorded only once. The CDR3 is CATSDFSGNQETQYF. The CDR3 DNA sequence: TGTGCCACCAGTGATTTCTCCGGGAACCAAGAGACCCAGTACTTC. The V call is TRBV24-1, the J call TRBJ2-5; TRBD2 might be the D (5 bases). The CDR3 runs 15 residues. V lost 1 base and J lost 0, with 8 bases in between. Germline V gene sequence: CDR1 KGHDR, CDR2 SFDVKD.

J is TRBJ1-4 and V is TRBV7-8; no firm D call. V gave up 1 base and J gave up 7 bases, with 7 bases separating them. CDR3 length: 13 residues. Germline CDR1 SGHVS, CDR2 FQNEAQ. CDR3 residues: CASSLGISEKLFF. Written as DNA, the CDR3 is TGTGCCAGCAGCTTAGGTATTAGTGAAAAACTGTTTTTT.

The chain couples TRBV11-2 to TRBJ2-5, with a possible D match to TRBD1 (5 bases). V was shortened by 1 base and J by 5 bases, with 20 bases between the two germline ends. Per germline, CDR1 SGHAT and CDR2 FQNNGV. The CDR3 totals 17 residues. Written as DNA, the CDR3 is TGTGCCAGCAGCTTAGGTCGTAGGTCAGGGCGGTATGAGACCCAGTACTTC. Protein product: CASSLGRRSGRYETQYF.

The chain employs TRBV5-4 and TRBJ2-5; D gene unclear. The germline V gene encodes CDR1 SGHNT and CDR2 YYREEE (reference sequence). Trimming cost V 0 bases and J 4 bases, with 7 bases left between them. The CDR3 runs 13 residues. Here the CDR3 DNA reads TGTGCCAGCAGCTTGGAGGGCCGAGAGACCCAGTACTTC. As protein: CASSLEGRETQYF. Full variable domain (remainder filled in from reference TRBV5-4 and TRBJ2-5): ETGVTQSPTHLIKTRGQQVTLRCSSQSGHNTVSWYQQALGQGPQFIFQYYREEENGRGNFPPRFSGLQFPNYSSELNVNALELDDSALYLCASSLEGRETQYFGPGTRLLVL.

The chain carries TRBV7-8 and TRBJ2-5; 10 bases are a match to TRBD2. Trimming took 5 bases from V and 0 from J; bases not matched to a gene: 9. The germline CDR1 and CDR2 sequences are SGHVS and FQNEAQ. The CDR3 is 17 amino acids. Here the CDR3 DNA reads TGTGCCAGCAGCCTGACAGCGGGAGGGATGTACCAAGAGACCCAGTACTTC. Its translation: CASSLTAGGMYQETQYF.

The chain couples TRBV19 to TRBJ1-2; D gene uncertain. Germline CDR1 is LNHDA and CDR2 is SQIVND (reference sequence). The V and J ends lost 1 base and 0 bases respectively, with 6 bases between them. The length of the CDR3 is 14 residues. The CDR3 DNA follows: TGTGCCAGTAGTATAGGCAGTGCTAACTATGGCTACACCTTC. Its translation is CASSIGSANYGYTF.

Comments on this clone: Other nucleotide sequences in the sample specify the same CDR3. The CDR3 spells CASSLGSTDTQYF. CDR3 DNA: TGTGCCAGCAGTTTGGGCAGCACAGATACGCAGTATTTT. V gene TRBV12-3 or TRBV12-4 combines with J gene TRBJ2-3; D is ambiguous. The ends were cut back, 3 bases at V and 0 bases at J, with 4 bases in the middle. CDR3 size: 13 residues.

The V call is TRBV18, the J call TRBJ2-1; maybe TRBD2 (5 bases). CDR3 size: 12 residues. From germline, CDR1 is KGHSH and CDR2 LQKENI. The V end was cut by 6 bases, the J end by 6 bases, with 9 bases between. The chain's CDR3 is CASSLTSNEQFF. The CDR3 nucleotides are TGTGCCAGCTCGCTTACTAGCAATGAGCAGTTCTTC.

The gene calls are TRBV21-1 and TRBJ2-1; the table's D gene call, TRBD1, was not cross checked with the DNA. TRBV21-1 is given as a pseudogene. The CDR3 runs 16 residues. CDR3 sequence reads: CASSKVSTGRKGEQFF. For the CDR3, the DNA is TGTGCCAGCAGCAAAGTTTCGACAGGGAGGAAGGGTGAGCAGTTCTTC.

V usage is TRBV3-1 (or the pseudogene TRBV3-2) and J usage is TRBJ2-3, with TRBD2 identical over 8 bases. V was pared by 4 bases and J by 13 bases, with 7 bases of the junction left unmatched. CDR3 length equals 12 residues. Germline V gene sequence: CDR1 LGHDT, CDR2 YNNKEL (reference sequence). The DNA for the CDR3 is TGTGCCAGCAGCCCGGACTCCGGGAGGGAGTATTTT. Translating it yields CASSPDSGREYF.

This clone appeared a single time. The gene calls are TRBV14 and TRBJ2-1; 8 nucleotides align to TRBD2. The trim removed 4 bases at V and 7 bases at J, leaving 12 bases unmatched. The CDR3 runs to 16 residues. Germline lookup yields CDR1 SGHDN and CDR2 FVKESK. Here the CDR3 reads CASSRSAGAPRNEQFF. The DNA of the CDR3 is TGTGCCAGCAGCCGATCAGCGGGAGCACCTAGGAATGAGCAGTTCTTC.

The gene calls are TRBV19 and TRBJ1-2; TRBD1 might be the D (6 bases). Germline V gene data show CDR1 as LNHDA and CDR2 as SQIVND (reference sequence). The CDR3 is 17 residues long. V gave up 2 bases and J gave up 0 bases, with 16 bases separating them. The CDR3 DNA is TGTGCCAGTAGTATACGGTTTGGAGGGGGAGCTAACTATGGCTACACCTTC. Protein sequence: CASSIRFGGGANYGYTF. The full variable domain, in which reference TRBV19 and TRBJ1-2 provide the parts outside the CDR3, is DGGITQSPKYLFRKEGQNVTLSCEQNLNHDAMYWYRQDPGQGLRLIYYSQIVNDFQKGDIAEGYSVSREKKESFPLTVTSAQKNPTAFYLCASSIRFGGGANYGYTFGSGTRLTVV.

V gene TRBV12-3 or TRBV12-4 combines with J gene TRBJ1-1, with no clear D. V lost 6 bases and J lost 5, with 13 bases in between. This CDR3 region has 13 residues. The CDR3 region is CASSDGRATEAFF. The CDR3 nucleotides are TGTGCCAGCAGCGACGGCCGCGCGACTGAAGCTTTCTTT.